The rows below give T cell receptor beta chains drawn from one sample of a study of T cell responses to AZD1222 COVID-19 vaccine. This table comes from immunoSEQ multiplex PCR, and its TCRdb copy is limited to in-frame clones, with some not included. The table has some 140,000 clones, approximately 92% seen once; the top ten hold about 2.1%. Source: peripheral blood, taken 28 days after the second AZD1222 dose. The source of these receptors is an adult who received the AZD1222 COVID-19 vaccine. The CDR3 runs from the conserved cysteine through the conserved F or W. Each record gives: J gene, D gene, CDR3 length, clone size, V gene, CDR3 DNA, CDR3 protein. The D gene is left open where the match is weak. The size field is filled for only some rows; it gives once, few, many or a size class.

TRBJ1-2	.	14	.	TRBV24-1	TGTGCCACCAGTGATGACAAGGGCAGCTATGGCTACACCTTC	CATSDDKGSYGYTF
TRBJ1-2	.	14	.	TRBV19	TGTGCCAGTAGTATAGTCGGAGTCAACTATGGCTACACCTTC	CASSIVGVNYGYTF
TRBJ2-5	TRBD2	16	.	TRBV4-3	TGCGCCAGCAGCCAAGAGGCTAGCGGGAGCGGAGAGACCCAGTACTTC	CASSQEASGSGETQYF
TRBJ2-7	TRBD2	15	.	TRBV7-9	TGTGCCAGCAGCCCGCCGGGACTAGCGCCCTACGAGCAGTACTTC	CASSPPGLAPYEQYF
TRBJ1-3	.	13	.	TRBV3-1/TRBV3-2	TGTGCCAGCAGCCAAGGGTTCGCAAACACCATATATTTT	CASSQGFANTIYF
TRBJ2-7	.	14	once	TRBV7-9	TGTGCCAGCAGTTATTCGACAGGCTCCTACGAGCAGTACTTC	CASSYSTGSYEQYF
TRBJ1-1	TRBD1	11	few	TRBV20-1	TGCAGTGCTACAGGGGGCACTGAAGCTTTCTTT	CSATGGTEAFF
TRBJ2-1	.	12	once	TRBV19	TGTGCCAGTATGGCCCCCGACAATGAGCAGTTCTTC	CASMAPDNEQFF
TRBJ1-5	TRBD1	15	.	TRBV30	TGTGCCTGGAGTACACAGGGGAACTACAATCAGCCCCAGCATTTT	CAWSTQGNYNQPQHF
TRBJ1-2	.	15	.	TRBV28	TGTGCCAGCAGTTTATGGGCAGTGCCTAACTATGGCTACACCTTC	CASSLWAVPNYGYTF
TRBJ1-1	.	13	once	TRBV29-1	TGCAGCGTTGTGGAAGTTGCGAGGACTGAAGCTTTCTTT	CSVVEVARTEAFF
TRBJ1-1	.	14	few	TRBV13	TGTGCCAGCAGCTACGGACGGCCGAACACTGAAGCTTTCTTT	CASSYGRPNTEAFF
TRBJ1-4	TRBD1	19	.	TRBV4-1	TGCGCCAGCAGCCAAGAACCGGACAGGTTATTTGCAACTAATGAAAAACTGTTTTTT	CASSQEPDRLFATNEKLFF
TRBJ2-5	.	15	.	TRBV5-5	TGTGCCAGCAGCCCCGGGACATCGAGCCAAGAGACCCAGTACTTC	CASSPGTSSQETQYF
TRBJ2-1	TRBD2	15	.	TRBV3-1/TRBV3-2	TGTGCCAGCAGCCGGGACGGGGGGTCCTACAATGAGCAGTTCTTC	CASSRDGGSYNEQFF
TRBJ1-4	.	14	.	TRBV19	TGTGCCACGGCCGGCAGGGGAGCTAATGAAAAACTGTTTTTT	CATAGRGANEKLFF
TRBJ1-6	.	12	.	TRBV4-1	TGCGCCAGCAGCCAGGGGGTTTCACCCCTCCACTTT	CASSQGVSPLHF
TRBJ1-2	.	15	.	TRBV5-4	TGTGCCAGCAGCCCTGACAGGATGCCCTATGGAGGCTACACCTTC	CASSPDRMPYGGYTF
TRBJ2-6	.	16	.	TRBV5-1	TGCGCCAGCAGCTTGGACAGGAGCTCTGGGGCCAACGTCCTGACTTTC	CASSLDRSSGANVLTF
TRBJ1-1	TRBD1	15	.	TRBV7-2	TGTGCCAGCAGCTCGTCCGGGACAGTGAACACTGAAGCTTTCTTT	CASSSSGTVNTEAFF
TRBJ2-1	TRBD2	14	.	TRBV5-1	TGCGCCAGCAGCTTTGACGGGGGGTACAATGAGCAGTTCTTC	CASSFDGGYNEQFF
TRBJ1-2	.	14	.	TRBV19	TGTGCCAGTAGTACCACAGGAGGCACGGGGGGCTACACCTTC	CASSTTGGTGGYTF
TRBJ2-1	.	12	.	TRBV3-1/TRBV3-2	TGTGCCAGCAGCCAAGTGTTACTCATGCGGTTCTTC	CASSQVLLMRFF
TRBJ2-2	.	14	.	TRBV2	TGTGCCACCCGGGGGCAACTGAACACCGGGGAGCTGTTTTTT	CATRGQLNTGELFF
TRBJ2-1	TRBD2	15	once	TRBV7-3	TGTGCCAGCAGCTCTAGCGGGAGGATCGGCCATGAGCAGTTCTTC	CASSSSGRIGHEQFF
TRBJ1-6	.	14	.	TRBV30	TGTGCCTGGAGCGTCCAGGCCTATAATTCACCCCTCCACTTT	CAWSVQAYNSPLHF
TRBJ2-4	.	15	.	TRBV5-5	TGTGCCAGCAGCTTGGGGGGCGTGGCCAAAAACATTCAGTACTTC	CASSLGGVAKNIQYF
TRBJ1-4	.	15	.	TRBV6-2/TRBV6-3	TGTGCCAGCAGTCCCCTAGGAGGCGAGAATGAAAAACTGTTTTTT	CASSPLGGENEKLFF
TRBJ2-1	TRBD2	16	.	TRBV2	TGTGCCAGCAGCGGGACTAGCGGGAGGGCCGACGATGAGCAGTTCTTC	CASSGTSGRADDEQFF
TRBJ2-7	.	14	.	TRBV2	TGTGCCAGCAGTGAAGGGGCGGGCTCCTACGAGCAGTACTTC	CASSEGAGSYEQYF
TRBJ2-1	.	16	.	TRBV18	TGTGCCAGCTCACCACCGCTTCGAGGCCCCTACAATGAGCAGTTCTTC	CASSPPLRGPYNEQFF
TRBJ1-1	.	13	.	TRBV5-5	TGTGCCAGCAGCTTCCTACCGCACACTGAAGCTTTCTTT	CASSFLPHTEAFF
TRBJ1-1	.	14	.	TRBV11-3	TGTGCCAGCAGCCCTACAGGCTGGAACACTGAAGCTTTCTTT	CASSPTGWNTEAFF
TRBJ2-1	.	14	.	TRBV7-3	TGTGCCAGCAGCTTCCAAAGCTCCTACAATGAGCAGTTCTTC	CASSFQSSYNEQFF
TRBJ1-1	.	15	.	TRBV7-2	TGTGCCAGCAGCTTAGTGGGCATAACGAACACTGAAGCTTTCTTT	CASSLVGITNTEAFF
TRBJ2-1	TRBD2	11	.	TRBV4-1	TGCGCCACCAAAGCGGGGTCCGAGCAGTTCTTC	CATKAGSEQFF
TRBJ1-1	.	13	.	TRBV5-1	TGCGCCAGCAGCTTGACACTGGCCACTGAAGCTTTCTTT	CASSLTLATEAFF
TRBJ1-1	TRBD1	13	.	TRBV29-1	TGCAGCGCAAACAGGGGATTGAACACTGAAGCTTTCTTT	CSANRGLNTEAFF
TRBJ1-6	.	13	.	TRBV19	TGTGCCAGTAAGAGACGGGAAAATTCACCCCTCCACTTT	CASKRRENSPLHF
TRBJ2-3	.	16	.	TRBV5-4	TGTGCCAGCAGCGGCGGGGGCCACCTCTACACAGATACGCAGTATTTT	CASSGGGHLYTDTQYF
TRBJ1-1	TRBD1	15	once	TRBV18	TGTGCCAGCTCACTCCGGGACAGGGCTGACACTGAAGCTTTCTTT	CASSLRDRADTEAFF
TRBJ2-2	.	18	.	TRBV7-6	TGTGCCAGCAGCATCTACCCCCCTCTAAGGGGCCCCACCGGGGAGCTGTTTTTT	CASSIYPPLRGPTGELFF
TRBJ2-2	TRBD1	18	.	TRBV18	TGTGCCAGCTCACCACTCGACGTGGCAGGGGGAATCACCGGGGAGCTGTTTTTT	CASSPLDVAGGITGELFF
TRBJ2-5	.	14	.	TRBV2	TGTGCCAGCAACCACAGGGTACTCCAAGAGACCCAGTACTTC	CASNHRVLQETQYF
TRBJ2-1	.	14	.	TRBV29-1	TGCAGCGTTGGATCCTCCAGAACCCCGCTTGAGCAGTTCTTC	CSVGSSRTPLEQFF
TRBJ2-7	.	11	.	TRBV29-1	TGCAGCGTTGAAGACAGCTACGAGCAGTACTTC	CSVEDSYEQYF
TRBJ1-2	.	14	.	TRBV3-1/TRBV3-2	TGTGCCAGCAGCCAAACCCAAACTCACTATGGCTACACCTTC	CASSQTQTHYGYTF
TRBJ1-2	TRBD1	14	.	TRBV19	TGTGCCAGTAGTGCGTCCGGGACAGGGGCTGGCTACACCTTC	CASSASGTGAGYTF
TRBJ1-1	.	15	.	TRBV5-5	TGTGCCAGCAGCCTAAGGACGGCGCTGAGTACTGAAGCTTTCTTT	CASSLRTALSTEAFF
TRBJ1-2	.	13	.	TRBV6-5	TGTGCCAGCACTTCAACAAGTCCTGGTGGCTACACCTTC	CASTSTSPGGYTF
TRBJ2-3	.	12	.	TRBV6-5	TGTGCCAGCCAGGGCAGCACAGATACGCAGTATTTT	CASQGSTDTQYF
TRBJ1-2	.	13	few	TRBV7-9	TGTGCCAGCAGCTTAGGTCGGTTAGGGTCCTACACCTTC	CASSLGRLGSYTF
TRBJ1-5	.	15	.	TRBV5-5	TGTGCCAGCAGCTCAGACGGAAATAGCAATCAGCCCCAGCATTTT	CASSSDGNSNQPQHF
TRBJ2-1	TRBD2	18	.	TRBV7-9	TGTGCCAGCAGCTTAGGCATAATAGCGGGGAACTCCTACAATGAGCAGTTCTTC	CASSLGIIAGNSYNEQFF
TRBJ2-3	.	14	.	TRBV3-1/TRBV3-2	TGTGCCAGCAGCCCTCGGCCAGCGACAGATACGCAGTATTTT	CASSPRPATDTQYF
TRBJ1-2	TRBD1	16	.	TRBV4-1	TGCGCCAGCAGCTTAAGACCGGGACAGGGGATCGGAGGCTACACCTTC	CASSLRPGQGIGGYTF
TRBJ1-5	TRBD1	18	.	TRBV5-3	TGTGCCAGAAGCTTGTTATTTCGGACAGGGAAAAATACTCAGCCCCAGCATTTT	CARSLLFRTGKNTQPQHF